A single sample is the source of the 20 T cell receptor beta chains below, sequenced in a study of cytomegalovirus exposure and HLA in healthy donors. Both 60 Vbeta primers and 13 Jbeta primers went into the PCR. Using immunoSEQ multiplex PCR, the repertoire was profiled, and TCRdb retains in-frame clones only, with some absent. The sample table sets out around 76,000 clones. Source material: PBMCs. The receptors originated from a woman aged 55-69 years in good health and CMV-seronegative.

The CDR3, as DNA: TGTGCCAGCAGTGAAGCGGCGGGGACAGGCGTAATTCTCCTCCACTTT. This codes for CASSEAAGTGVILLHF. The chain combines TRBV2 with TRBJ1-6, with 8 positions matching TRBD1. The CDR3 is made up of 16 amino acids. J lost 15 bases, V lost 0 bases, and 13 bases had no gene match. Per the germline V gene, CDR1 is SNHLY and CDR2 is FYNNEI.

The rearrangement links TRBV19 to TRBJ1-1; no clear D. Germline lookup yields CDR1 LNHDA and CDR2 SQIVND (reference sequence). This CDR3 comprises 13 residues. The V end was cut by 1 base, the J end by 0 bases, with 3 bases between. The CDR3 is CASSIAVNTEAFF. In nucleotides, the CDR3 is TGTGCCAGTAGTATAGCCGTGAACACTGAAGCTTTCTTT.

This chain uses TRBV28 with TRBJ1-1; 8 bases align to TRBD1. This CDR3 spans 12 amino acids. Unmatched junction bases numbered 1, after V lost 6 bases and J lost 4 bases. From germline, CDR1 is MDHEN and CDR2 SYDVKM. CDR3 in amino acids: CASRQGGTEAFF. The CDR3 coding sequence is TGTGCCAGCAGACAGGGGGGCACTGAAGCTTTCTTT.

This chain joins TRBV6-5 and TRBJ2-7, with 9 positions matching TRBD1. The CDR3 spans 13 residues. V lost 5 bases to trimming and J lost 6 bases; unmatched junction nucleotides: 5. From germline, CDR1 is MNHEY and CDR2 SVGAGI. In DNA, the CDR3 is TGTGCCAGCAGTCGGACAGGGGACGTCGAGCAGTACTTC. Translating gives CASSRTGDVEQYF.

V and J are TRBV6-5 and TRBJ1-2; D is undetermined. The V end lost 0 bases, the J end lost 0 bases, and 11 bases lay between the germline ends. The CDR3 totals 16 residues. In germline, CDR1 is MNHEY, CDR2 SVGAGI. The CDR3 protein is CASSYSSAGPNYGYTF. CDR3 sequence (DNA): TGTGCCAGCAGTTACTCGTCTGCGGGTCCTAACTATGGCTACACCTTC.

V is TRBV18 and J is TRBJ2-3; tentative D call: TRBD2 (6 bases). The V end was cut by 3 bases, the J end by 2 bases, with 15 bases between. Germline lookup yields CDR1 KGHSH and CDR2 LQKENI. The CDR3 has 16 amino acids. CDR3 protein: CASSPYAAGTTDTQYF. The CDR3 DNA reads TGTGCCAGCTCACCCTACGCCGCGGGAACCACAGATACGCAGTATTTT.

CDR3 coding DNA: TGTGCCAGCAGTTACTCGAAGCGGGTCTCCGGAAACACCATATATTTT. This gives the protein CASSYSKRVSGNTIYF. The rearrangement joins TRBV6-5 to TRBJ1-3; no reliable D call. V lost 0 bases to trimming and J lost 4 bases, with 13 bases between them. The germline gives CDR1 MNHEY, CDR2 SVGAGI. CDR3 length equals 16 residues.

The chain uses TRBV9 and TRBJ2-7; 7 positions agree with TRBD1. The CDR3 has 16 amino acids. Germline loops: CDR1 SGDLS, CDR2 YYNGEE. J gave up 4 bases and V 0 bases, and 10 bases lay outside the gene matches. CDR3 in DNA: TGTGCCAGCAGCGTAGAGAGTGAAAGGGGGCTGTACGAGCAGTACTTC. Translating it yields CASSVESERGLYEQYF. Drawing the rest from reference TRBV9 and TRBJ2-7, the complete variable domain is DSGVTQTPKHLITATGQRVTLRCSPRSGDLSVYWYQQSLDQGLQFLIQYYNGEERAKGNILERFSAQQFPDLHSELNLSSLELGDSALYFCASSVESERGLYEQYFGPGTRLTVT.

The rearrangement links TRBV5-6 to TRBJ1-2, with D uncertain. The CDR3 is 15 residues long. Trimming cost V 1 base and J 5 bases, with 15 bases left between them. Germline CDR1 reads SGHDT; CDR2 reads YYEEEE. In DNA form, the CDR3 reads TGTGCCAGCAGCTTGTCTGTGGGTGTCGGGTATGGCTACACCTTC. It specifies CASSLSVGVGYGYTF.

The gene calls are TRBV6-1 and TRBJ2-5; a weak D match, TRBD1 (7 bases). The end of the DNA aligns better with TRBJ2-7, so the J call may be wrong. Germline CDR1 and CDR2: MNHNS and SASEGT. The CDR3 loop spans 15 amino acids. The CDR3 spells CASSDGRQGGAEQYF. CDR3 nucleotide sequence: TGTGCCAGCAGCGATGGGAGGCAGGGGGGTGCCGAGCAGTACTTC.

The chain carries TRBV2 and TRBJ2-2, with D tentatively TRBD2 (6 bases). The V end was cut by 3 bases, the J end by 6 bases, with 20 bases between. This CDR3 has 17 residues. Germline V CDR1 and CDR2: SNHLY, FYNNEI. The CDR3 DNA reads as TGTGCCAGCAGTGATTTGGCGGGGCGCCTGAGCGCCGGGGAGCTGTTTTTT. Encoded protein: CASSDLAGRLSAGELFF.

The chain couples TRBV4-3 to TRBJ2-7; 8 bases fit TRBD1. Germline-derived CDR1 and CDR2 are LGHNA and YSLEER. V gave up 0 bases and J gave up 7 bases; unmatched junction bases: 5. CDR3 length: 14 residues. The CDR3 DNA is TGCGCCAGCAGCCAAGACAGGGGGCCAGGGGAGCAGTACTTC. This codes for CASSQDRGPGEQYF.

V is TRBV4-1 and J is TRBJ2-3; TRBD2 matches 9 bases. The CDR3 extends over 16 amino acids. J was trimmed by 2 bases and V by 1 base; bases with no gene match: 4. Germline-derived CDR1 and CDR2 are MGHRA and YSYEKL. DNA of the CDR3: TGCGCCAGCAGCCAAGTAGGCGGGAGGGCCACAGATACGCAGTATTTT. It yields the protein CASSQVGGRATDTQYF.

As DNA, the CDR3 is TGTGCCAGCTCACGTGACAGCCAAGAGACCCAGTACTTC. Translation: CASSRDSQETQYF. The gene calls are TRBV18 and TRBJ2-5; maybe TRBD1 (5 bases). This CDR3 region has 13 residues. With 4 bases removed from V and 1 base from J, the gap between germline ends came to 7 bases. Looked up from germline, CDR1 is KGHSH and CDR2 is LQKENI.

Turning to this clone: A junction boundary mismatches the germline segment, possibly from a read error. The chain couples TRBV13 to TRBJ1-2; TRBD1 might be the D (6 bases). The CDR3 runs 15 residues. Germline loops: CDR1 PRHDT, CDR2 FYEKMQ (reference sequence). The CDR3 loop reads CASSVGDVDRNGYTF. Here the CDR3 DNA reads TGTGCCAGCAGCGTAGGGGACGTGGACAGAAATGGCTACACCTTC.

CDR3 sequence (DNA): TGTGCCAGTAGTCGCGGACAGGGCCGCAATCAGCCCCAGCATTTT. Translation gives CASSRGQGRNQPQHF. The chain employs TRBV19 and TRBJ1-5, with 8 bases matching TRBD1. This CDR3 contains 15 residues. Germline trimming cut 5 bases from V and 2 bases from J; bases unmatched to any gene: 5. Germline V lookup: CDR1 LNHDA, CDR2 SQIVND (reference sequence).

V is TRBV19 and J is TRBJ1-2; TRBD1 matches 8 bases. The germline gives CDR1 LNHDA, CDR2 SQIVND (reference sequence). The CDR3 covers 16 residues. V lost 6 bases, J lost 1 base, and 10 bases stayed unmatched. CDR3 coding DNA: TGTGCCAGTAGCAACCAGGGGGCTGATGGTAACTATGGCTACACCTTC. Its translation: CASSNQGADGNYGYTF.

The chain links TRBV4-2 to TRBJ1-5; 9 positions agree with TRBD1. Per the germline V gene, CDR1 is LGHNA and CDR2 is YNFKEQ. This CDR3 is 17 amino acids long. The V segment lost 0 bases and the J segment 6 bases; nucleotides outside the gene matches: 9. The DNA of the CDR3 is TGTGCCAGCAGCCAAGATGTGATACAGGGGGCAGGTCAGCCCCAGCATTTT. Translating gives CASSQDVIQGAGQPQHF.

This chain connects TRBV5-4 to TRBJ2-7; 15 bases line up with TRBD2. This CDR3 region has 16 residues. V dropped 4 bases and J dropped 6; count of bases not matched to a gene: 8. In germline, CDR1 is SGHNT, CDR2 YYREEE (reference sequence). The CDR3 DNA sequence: TGTGCCAGCAGCGTCGGGACTAGCGGGAGGTACTCCGAGCAGTACTTC. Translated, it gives CASSVGTSGRYSEQYF.

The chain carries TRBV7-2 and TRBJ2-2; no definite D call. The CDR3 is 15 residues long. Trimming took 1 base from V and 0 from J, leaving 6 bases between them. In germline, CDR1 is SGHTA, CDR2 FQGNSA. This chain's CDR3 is CASSLVSANTGELFF. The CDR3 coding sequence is TGTGCCAGCAGCTTAGTCTCTGCGAACACCGGGGAGCTGTTTTTT.